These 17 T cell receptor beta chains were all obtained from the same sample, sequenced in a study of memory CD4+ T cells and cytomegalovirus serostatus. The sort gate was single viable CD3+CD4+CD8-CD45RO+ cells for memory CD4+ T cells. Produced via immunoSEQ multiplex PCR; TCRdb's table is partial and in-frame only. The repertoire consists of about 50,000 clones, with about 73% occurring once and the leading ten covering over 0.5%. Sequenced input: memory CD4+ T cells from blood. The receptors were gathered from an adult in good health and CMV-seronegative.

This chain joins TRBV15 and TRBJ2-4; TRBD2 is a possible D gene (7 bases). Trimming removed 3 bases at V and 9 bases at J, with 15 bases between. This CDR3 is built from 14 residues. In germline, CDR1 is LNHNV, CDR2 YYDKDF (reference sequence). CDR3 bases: TGTGCCACCAGCAGTGGGGGGGGCATGAGCATTCAGTACTTC. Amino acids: CATSSGGGMSIQYF.

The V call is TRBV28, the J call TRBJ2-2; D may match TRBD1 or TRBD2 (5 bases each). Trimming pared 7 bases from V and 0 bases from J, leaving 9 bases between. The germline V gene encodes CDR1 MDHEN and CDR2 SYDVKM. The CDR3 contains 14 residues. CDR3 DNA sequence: TGTGCCAGCAAGCGGACAACGAACACCGGGGAGCTGTTTTTT. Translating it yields CASKRTTNTGELFF.

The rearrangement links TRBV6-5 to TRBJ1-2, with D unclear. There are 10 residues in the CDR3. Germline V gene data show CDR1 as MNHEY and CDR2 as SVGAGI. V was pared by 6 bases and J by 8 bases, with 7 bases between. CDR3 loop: CASRKEGYTF. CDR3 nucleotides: TGTGCCAGCAGGAAGGAGGGCTACACCTTC.

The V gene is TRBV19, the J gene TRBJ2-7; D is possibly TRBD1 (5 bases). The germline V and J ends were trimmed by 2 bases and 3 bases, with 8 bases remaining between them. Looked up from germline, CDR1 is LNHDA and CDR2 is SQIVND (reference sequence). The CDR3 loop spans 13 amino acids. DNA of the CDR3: TGTGCCAGTAGTATACAGGGAAACTACGAGCAGTACTTC. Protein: CASSIQGNYEQYF.

CDR3 loop: CASSTTSHSSYEQYF. CDR3 nucleotides: TGCGCCAGCAGCACGACTAGCCACAGCTCCTACGAGCAGTACTTC. The chain uses TRBV4-1 and TRBJ2-7; 7 bases are a match to TRBD2. The germline V gene encodes CDR1 MGHRA and CDR2 YSYEKL. With 5 bases clipped from V and 0 bases from J, the junction kept 7 bases outside the gene matches. The CDR3 loop spans 15 amino acids.

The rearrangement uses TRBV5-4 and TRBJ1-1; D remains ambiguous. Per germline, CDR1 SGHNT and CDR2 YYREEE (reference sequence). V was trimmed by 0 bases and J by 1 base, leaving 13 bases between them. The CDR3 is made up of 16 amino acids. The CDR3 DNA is TGTGCCAGCAGCTTGGTCCGAGGGCCCGGGAACACTGAAGCTTTCTTT. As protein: CASSLVRGPGNTEAFF.

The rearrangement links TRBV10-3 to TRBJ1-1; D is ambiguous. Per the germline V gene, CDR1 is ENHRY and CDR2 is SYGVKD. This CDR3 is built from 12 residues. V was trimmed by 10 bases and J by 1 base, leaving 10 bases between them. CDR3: CATCNPNTEAFF. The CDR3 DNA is TGTGCCACTTGTAATCCGAACACTGAAGCTTTCTTT.

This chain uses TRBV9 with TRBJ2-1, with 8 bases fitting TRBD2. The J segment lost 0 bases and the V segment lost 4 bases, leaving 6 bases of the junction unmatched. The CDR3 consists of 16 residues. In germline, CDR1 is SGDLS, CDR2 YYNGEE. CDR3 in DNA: TGTGCCAGCAGCTTTAGCGGGGTTAGCTCCTACAATGAGCAGTTCTTC. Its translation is CASSFSGVSSYNEQFF.

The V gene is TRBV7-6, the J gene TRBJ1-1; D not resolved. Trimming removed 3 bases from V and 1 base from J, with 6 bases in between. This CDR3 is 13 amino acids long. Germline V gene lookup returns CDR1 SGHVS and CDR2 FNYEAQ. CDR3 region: CASSFLSNTEAFF. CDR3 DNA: TGTGCCAGCAGCTTTTTATCGAACACTGAAGCTTTCTTT.

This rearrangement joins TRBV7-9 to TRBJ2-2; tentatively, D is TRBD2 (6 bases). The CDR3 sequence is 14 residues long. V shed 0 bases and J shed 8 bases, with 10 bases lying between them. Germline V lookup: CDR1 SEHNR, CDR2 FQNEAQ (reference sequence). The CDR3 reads CASSLAEGAGELFF. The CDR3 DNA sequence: TGTGCCAGCAGCTTAGCGGAGGGAGCGGGGGAGCTGTTTTTT.

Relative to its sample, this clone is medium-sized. The DNA of the CDR3 is TGTGCCAGTTGGGGACCCGACCGCCCTGAAGCTTTCTTT. As protein: CASWGPDRPEAFF. J is TRBJ1-1 and V is TRBV19; tentative D call: TRBD1 (5 bases). Germline CDR1 reads LNHDA; CDR2 reads SQIVND (reference sequence). CDR3 length equals 13 residues. The germline V and J ends were trimmed by 8 bases and 6 bases, with 16 bases remaining between them.

The CDR3 sequence: CASSLPAGVLETQYF. The CDR3 nucleotides are TGTGCCAGCAGCTTACCAGCGGGGGTCTTGGAGACCCAGTACTTC. V is TRBV11-2 and J is TRBJ2-5, with 8 bases lining up with TRBD2. The CDR3 has 15 residues. Germline V CDR1 and CDR2: SGHAT, FQNNGV. V lost 2 bases and J lost 5; bases outside the gene matches: 7.

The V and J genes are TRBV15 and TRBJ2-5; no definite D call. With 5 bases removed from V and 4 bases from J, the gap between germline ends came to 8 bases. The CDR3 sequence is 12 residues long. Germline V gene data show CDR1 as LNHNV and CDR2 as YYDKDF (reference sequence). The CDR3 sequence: CATSLSGETQYF. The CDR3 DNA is TGTGCCACCAGCTTAAGTGGAGAGACCCAGTACTTC.

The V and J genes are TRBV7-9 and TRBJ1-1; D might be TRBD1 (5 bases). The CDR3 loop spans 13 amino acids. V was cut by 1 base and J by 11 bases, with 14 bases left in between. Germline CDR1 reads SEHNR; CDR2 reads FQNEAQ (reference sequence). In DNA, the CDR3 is TGTGCCAGCAGCTTAGGAGGGGACCCGGCGGCTTTCTTT. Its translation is CASSLGGDPAAFF.

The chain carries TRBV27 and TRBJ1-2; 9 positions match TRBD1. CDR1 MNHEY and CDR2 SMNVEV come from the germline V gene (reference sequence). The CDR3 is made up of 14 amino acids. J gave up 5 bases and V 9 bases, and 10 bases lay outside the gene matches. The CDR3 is CASAFSTGGYGYTF. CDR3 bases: TGTGCCAGTGCCTTTTCGACAGGGGGATATGGCTACACCTTC.

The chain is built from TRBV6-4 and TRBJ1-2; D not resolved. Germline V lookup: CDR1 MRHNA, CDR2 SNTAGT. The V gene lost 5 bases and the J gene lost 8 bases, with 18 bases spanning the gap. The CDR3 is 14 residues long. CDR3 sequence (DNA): TGTGCCAGCAGTCCTACTCTCGCCTTGGGAGGCTACACCTTC. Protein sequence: CASSPTLALGGYTF.

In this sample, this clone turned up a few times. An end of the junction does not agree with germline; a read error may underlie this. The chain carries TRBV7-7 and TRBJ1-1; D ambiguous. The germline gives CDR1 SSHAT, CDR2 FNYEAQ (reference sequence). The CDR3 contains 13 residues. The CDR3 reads CASSLDQNTEAFF. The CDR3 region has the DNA TGTGCTAGCAGCTTAGATCAGAACACTGAAGCTTTCTTT. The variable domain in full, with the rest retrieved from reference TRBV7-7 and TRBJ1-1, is GAGVSQSPRYKVTKRGQDVTLRCDPISSHATLYWYQQALGQGPEFLTYFNYEAQPDKSGLPSDRFSAERPEGSISTLTIQRTEQRDSAMYRCASSLDQNTEAFFGQGTRLTVV.